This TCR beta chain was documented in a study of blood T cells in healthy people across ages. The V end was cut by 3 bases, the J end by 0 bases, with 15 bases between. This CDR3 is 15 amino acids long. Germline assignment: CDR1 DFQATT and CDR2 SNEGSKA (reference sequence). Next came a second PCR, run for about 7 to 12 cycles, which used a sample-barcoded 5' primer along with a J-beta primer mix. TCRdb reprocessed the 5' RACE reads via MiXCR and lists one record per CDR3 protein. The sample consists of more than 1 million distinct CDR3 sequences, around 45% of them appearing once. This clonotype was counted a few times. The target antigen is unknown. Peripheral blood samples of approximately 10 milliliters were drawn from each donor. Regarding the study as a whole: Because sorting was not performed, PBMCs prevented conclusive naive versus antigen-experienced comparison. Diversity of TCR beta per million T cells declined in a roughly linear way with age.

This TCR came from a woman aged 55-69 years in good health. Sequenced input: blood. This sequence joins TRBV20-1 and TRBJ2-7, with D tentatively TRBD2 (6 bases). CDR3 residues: CSASVTGAASYEQYF. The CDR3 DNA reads TGCAGTGCTAGTGTGACGGGAGCAGCCTCCTACGAGCAGTACTTC.